This TCR beta chain derives from a study of blood T cell repertoires in COVID-19 (dated by TCRdb to about 2020). With respect to the entire study: Collaborator samples came from the United States, Italy and Spain and covered acute and convalescent phases of COVID-19. The material from the prospective study consisted of cDNA or gDNA derived from T cells, B-cell-depleted T cells, or PBMCs. Deeply sampled blood TCRbeta repertoires from subjects exposed to, actively infected with, or recovered from COVID-19 were included in the dataset. The repertoires were released in a freely available public database intended as a resource for research on the immune response to SARS-CoV-2. The samples were drawn from the first 160 participants of the ongoing ImmuneRACE study and from more than 1,000 subjects provided by 6 global collaborators. A de-identified subject ID, COVID-19 status, age in years and sex were almost always included in the sample metadata. Where available, HLA class I and class II types were taken from metadata supplied by the sample provider and were not determined by assay-based typing. General findings and caveats noted by the study authors: Clinical and demographic metadata were provided uncurated, with the amount varying by source and participant.

With respect to this clone: Its antigen remains unidentified. No per-base quality is available; no much larger clone lies one base away.

The immunoSEQ Assay, a bias-controlled multiplex PCR, was used to amplify TCRbeta CDR3 regions from genomic DNA. The published analysis was carried out like this. Within the assay, amplification of reference gene primers was used to estimate how many nucleated cells each sample contained. Sequence reads were collapsed and filtered to measure the absolute abundance of every unique TCRbeta CDR3 rearrangement. For each sample, productive Simpson clonality was calculated by taking the square root of Simpson's diversity index across productive rearrangements. In its TCRdb copy, this immuneACCESS table keeps in-frame sequences only and misses some clones. Where compared with another copy, unresolved V genes explain less than half of these, and the others have no known cause. V, J and clone size derive from that table, while D and trimming were established from the DNA sequence. Here the sample has about 180,000 clones; approximately 85% occur a single time. 6.2% of the sample is in the top ten clones.

Participants in the prospective study were enrolled through a virtual design, were aged roughly 18 to 90 years, and lived in approximately 25 United States geographic areas. To assign participants to cohorts, the prospective study relied on clinical history that participants themselves reported in a screening survey and a study questionnaire. Recovered participants in ImmuneRACE Cohort 3 were defined as having two consecutive negative NP/OP PCR tests, clearance from a healthcare professional, or resolution of symptoms. In the prospective study, mobile phlebotomists collected whole blood, serum and a nasopharyngeal or oropharyngeal swab from each participant. Over a roughly 2-month period, participants in the prospective study had the option of providing additional blood draws and questionnaires. Before DNA extraction, prospective study blood samples were shipped either frozen or at room temperature.

The sequence was collected from a middle-aged man who had recovered from COVID-19. Material: PBMCs or T cells enriched from blood (not recorded which).

The DNA is TGCGCCAGCAGCTTGGATTGGGACACCTTCTATGGCTACACCTTC. It is translated as CASSLDWDTFYGYTF. This receptor chain uses TRBV5-1 and TRBJ1-2; the D gene is possibly TRBD1, with 6 bases matching. V drops 0 bases and J drops 4 bases, leaving 13 bases in between. Including the terminal cysteine and phenylalanine, the CDR3 comprises 15 residues. Just CDR3 DNA is preserved here, 45 bases in frame from base 1. CDR1 SGHRS and CDR2 YFSETQ were looked up in the germline V gene.